The sequence of this T cell receptor beta chain was determined in a study of T cell repertoires in cytomegalovirus infection. Across the study: Recently described HLA-C-restricted plus well-studied HLA-B-restricted CMV epitopes were used. Public TCR beta signatures were indicative of both CMV infection and a matching HLA type. Study-level results: Summed frequency of public TCR beta families distinguished CMV carriers with the relevant HLA. The ex vivo response was dominated by HLA-C-restricted CMV-specific TCR beta clonotypes.

This clonotype turned up a few times. The antigen is unknown. Deletions cut 2 bases from V and 0 bases from J, with 16 bases between. The CDR3 has 17 amino acids. Germline V gene lookup returns CDR1 MNHEY and CDR2 SVGEGT. TCRdb used MiXCR to reprocess the reads, holding one entry per CDR3 protein. The sample carries around 570,000 distinct CDR3 sequences, over 35% recorded once. The J gene is TRBJ2-5, the V gene TRBV6-2 or TRBV6-3; D is possibly TRBD1 (6 bases). The sample was cultured PBMCs, taken from culture after CMV antigen stimulation. The receptor comes from a human donor in good health (CMV status not recorded). Some clones in this sample may be carry-over from other donors' samples. The CDR3 DNA sequence: TGTGCCAGCAGTTACGGCGGGTCAGGGGCCCACCAAGAGACCCAGTACTTC. It translates to CASSYGGSGAHQETQYF.